This TCR beta chain comes out of a study of low-dose radiotherapy and immunotherapy resistance in tumors (dated by TCRdb to between 2021 and 2024). In the study overall: Patients in Cohort 1 were given 0.5 Gy per fraction every 2 weeks, and the prescribed total PTV dose was 6.5 Gy. Cohort 2 received 1 Gy per fraction every two weeks, with a total of 13 Gy over 26 weeks. Nivolumab was administered intravenously as a 240 mg flat dose every two weeks, and ipilimumab was administered intravenously at 1 mg/kg every six weeks. Cyclophosphamide 200 mg/m2 was administered intravenously every two weeks, one day before each radiation and immunotherapy administration. Starting on cycle 1 day 1, patients took 300 mg of aspirin by mouth once daily for four cycles. To make first-strand cDNA, Superscript III was used along with a set of TRAV- and TRBV-specific primers so that both the TCRalpha and TCRbeta chains were covered. The trial did not randomize participants into treatment groups. Eight patients were included in the translational analysis: three from the first dose cohort and the first five from the second dose cohort. Deep sequencing of TCRalpha and TCRbeta libraries was performed on an Illumina MiniSeq instrument.

The time point label, as the study defines it: before trial treatment. Donors were enrolled in RACIN, a single-arm phase I dose-escalation trial combining nivolumab, ipilimumab, aspirin, low-dose cyclophosphamide and low-dose radiotherapy. Patients were eligible if they had advanced solid tumors that were TIL-negative. In regard to this clonotype: It lacks a known antigen. No qualities accompany the bases; no much larger clone lies one base away.

Reading from cysteine to phenylalanine, the CDR3 counts 16 amino acids. Only the CDR3 part of the read is kept: 48 bases, read in frame from the first base. Trimming accounts for 6 bases at V and 6 bases at J, while the number of junction bases matched to no gene is 13. Per the germline V gene, KGHSH is the CDR1 and LQKENI is the CDR2. Sequencing relied on an Illumina MiniSeq. TCRs were amplified for about 18 PCR cycles with Phusion, using a constant-region primer paired with the adapter attached to the V primers. Amplification of the isolated mRNA was done with the MessageAmp II aRNA Amplification Kit, which involved an approximately 16-hour in vitro transcription at 37 degrees C. The Dynabeads mRNA DIRECT Purification Kit was used to isolate mRNA for TCR sequencing. Indexed Illumina adapters were added in a second approximately 24-cycle Phusion PCR, and the resulting products were purified with AMPure XP beads. As for the original processing: Using custom Perl scripts, TCR sequences encoding the same protein were pooled, out-of-frame sequences were removed, and the abundance of each clonotype was computed. Any TCR sequence supported by only a single read was excluded from analysis. Among the metrics used to describe the repertoires were Shannon entropy, Gini index, clonality, richness, and the frequency of TCRs shared between repertoires. TCRdb handled the public reads itself, with Q25 trimming in fastp and clone calling in MiXCR, and kept productive beta chains. Entries are consolidated by CDR3 protein sequence, retaining the most common genes and DNA. The V and J calls follow TCRdb's processing rather than the paper's. The sample table contains under 60,000 distinct CDR3 sequences; only one count was recorded for 10% to 15% of them. The biggest ten clones account for roughly 6.4% of the sample.

The TCR comes from a female donor with ovarian cancer. The sequence joins TRBV18 to TRBJ2-3; 9 bases in the middle match TRBD2. Sequencing was performed on PBMCs, taken before treatment. The CDR3 region: CASSLLQASGMDTQYF. The base sequence is TGTGCCAGCTCGCTACTCCAGGCTAGCGGGATGGATACGCAGTATTTT.